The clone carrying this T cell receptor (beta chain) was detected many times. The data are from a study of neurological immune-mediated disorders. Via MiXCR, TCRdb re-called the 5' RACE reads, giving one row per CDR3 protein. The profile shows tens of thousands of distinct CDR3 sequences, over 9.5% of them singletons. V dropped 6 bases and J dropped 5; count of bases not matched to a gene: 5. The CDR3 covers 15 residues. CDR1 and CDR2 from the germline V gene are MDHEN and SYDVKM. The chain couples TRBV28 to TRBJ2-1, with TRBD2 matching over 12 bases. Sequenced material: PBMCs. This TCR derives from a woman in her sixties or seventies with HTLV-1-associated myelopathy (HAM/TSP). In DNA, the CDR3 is TGTGCCAGCAGGGCTACTAGCGGGAGGAACAATGAGCAGTTCTTC. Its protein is CASRATSGRNNEQFF.